This T cell receptor (beta chain) is drawn from a study of T cell responses to AZD1222 COVID-19 vaccine (dated by TCRdb to the early 2020s). Study-wide context: AZD1222 recipients whose second dose came at about 4 weeks and those whose second dose came at about 12 weeks were combined into one group, since spike-specific TCR depth and breadth did not differ between the two schedules. A total of 230 to 250 trial participants underwent TCR sequencing, of whom roughly 210 received two doses of AZD1222 and roughly 25 received two doses of the MenACWY control vaccine. Trial participants were enrolled by age into 18-55, 56-69 and 70-plus year subgroups, with approximately 150, 30 and 60 TCR-sequenced participants respectively.

The CDR3 regions of human TCRbeta chains were subjected to immunosequencing. In the paper's pipeline: TCRs in the repertoires were matched against a reference library of SARS-CoV-2-specific TCRs that had been generated with the MIRA antigen-specificity platform. Breadth was defined as the fraction of unique TCRs that were SARS-CoV-2-associated. Depth was defined as the fraction of total T cells that were SARS-CoV-2-associated. Each spike-specific TCR was assigned to its reactive spike region and to a CD4 or CD8 class using the MIRA data. Log10-transformed breadth and depth values were compared by one-way ANOVA with Sidak's multiple comparisons tests. TCRdb's version of the immuneACCESS table is confined to in-frame rearrangements and falls short of the full clone set. An unresolved V gene accounts for under half of the shortfall where checked; the remainder is of unknown origin. V and J calls plus clone size are reproduced from that table; the DNA served to infer D and trimming. The sample table contains 96,000 or so clones; only one count was recorded for roughly 88% of them. The ten biggest clones cover roughly 26% of the sample.

The research as a whole found: Participants were mostly white British, with more females than males. The authors suggested clonal diversity may have been underestimated. Reportedly, close to half of the unique spike-specific TCRs recognized epitopes lying outside the regions that are mutated in the B.1.351 and B.1.1.7 variants. Only a handful of AZD1222 recipients were SARS-CoV-2 seropositive at baseline, limiting conclusions about previously exposed vaccinees. Because no day 14 peak-response samples were available, repertoires were characterized only after the peak T cell response. The 56-69-year group was small, and its depth increase did not reach significance, likely because of low power. The vaccine-associated CD4 TCRs covered the entire spike protein, and the dominant responses fell in regions 160-218 and 743-854. Spike-specific TCR breadth and depth rose significantly after two AZD1222 doses compared with day 0 and with MenACWY recipients.

Reading the germline V gene gives CDR1 ENHRY and CDR2 SYGVKD. CDR3 length: 13 amino acids, cysteine to phenylalanine. Only the CDR3 region is kept as DNA, spanning 39 bases read in frame from base 1. Relative to germline, V is 0 bases shorter and J is 9 bases shorter, with 10 bases between their ends. In the case of this clone: This clone's antigen is unknown. The input lacks base qualities; no much larger clone sits a single base away.

Explained via the paper, the time point label denotes: baseline before first vaccination. Vaccinee samples came from UK trials COV001 and COV002, including a single-blind randomized controlled phase 2/3 trial of AZD1222 (ChAdOx1 nCoV-19) in healthy adults. Trial participant PBMC samples were collected at day 0 and day 28 after the second dose for TCRbeta chain sequencing. This receptor chain uses TRBV10-3 and TRBJ2-3; TRBD2 is possibly the D segment (6 matching bases). The sequencing here drew on peripheral blood, taken on day 0 of AZD1222 vaccination. The sequence came from an adult in good health. The CDR3 protein sequence reads: CAISESEGTTQYF. At the DNA level, the sequence is TGTGCCATCAGTGAGTCGGAGGGTACGACGCAGTATTTT.